This T cell receptor (beta chain) was identified in a study of T cells in Graves' hyperthyroidism and ophthalmopathy. Researchers amplified the TCR beta CDR3 regions from RNA transcripts. The HTBI primer set served for first-round RT-PCR of the TCR CDR3. Via MiXCR, TCRdb re-called the multiplex PCR reads, giving one row per CDR3 protein. There are about 710,000 distinct CDR3 sequences in the sample; around 17% occur only once, and approximately 8% lies in the top ten. Sequenced: blood. The sequence came from a man aged 18 to 30 with Graves' hyperthyroidism.

The CDR3 nucleotides read TGTGCCAGCAGTAGGGACCTCGGGGGGATCTACAATGAGCAGTTCTTC. It is translated as CASSRDLGGIYNEQFF. V is TRBV5-6 and J is TRBJ2-1; 7 nucleotides agree with TRBD2. CDR1 is SGHDT and CDR2 is YYEEEE in the germline V gene. The CDR3 runs 16 residues. The V and J ends lost 5 bases and 3 bases, in that order; junction bases with no gene match: 11.